A selection of T cell receptor beta chains follows, all from one sample in a study of blood T cell repertoires in COVID-19. Produced via immunoSEQ multiplex PCR; TCRdb's table is partial and in-frame only. The repertoire holds about 82,000 clones, with over 80% as singletons. The sample consisted of peripheral blood. These receptors came from a man older than 75 with active or convalescent COVID-19. Each CDR3 is given with its conserved first and last residue. Fields, in order: D gene, clone size, J gene, V gene, CDR3 protein, CDR3 DNA. The D gene is left open where the match is weak. Clone sizes are given selectively: once, few, many, or a class where the clone is expanded.

TRBD2	NA	TRBJ2-5	TRBV4-1	CASSQSRNGTSGGPYQETQYF	TGCGCCAGCAGCCAATCCCGAAATGGGACTAGCGGGGGCCCTTACCAAGAGACCCAGTACTTC
NA	NA	TRBJ1-1	TRBV20-1	CSASRGNTEAFF	TGCAGTGCTAGTCGAGGGAACACTGAAGCTTTCTTT
NA	NA	TRBJ1-6	TRBV28	CASSWPRGASYNSPLHF	TGTGCCAGCAGTTGGCCTCGCGGGGCCTCCTATAATTCACCCCTCCACTTT
NA	NA	TRBJ1-2	TRBV18	CASSPAAARTNYGYTF	TGTGCCAGCTCACCGGCGGCAGCCCGAACTAACTATGGCTACACCTTC
TRBD1	NA	TRBJ1-1	TRBV28	CASSAPLGQPSSGTEAFF	TGTGCCAGCAGTGCACCCTTGGGACAGCCCTCGTCAGGAACTGAAGCTTTCTTT
NA	NA	TRBJ1-4	TRBV30	CASRGSTNEKLFF	TGTGCCTCGCGCGGGTCAACTAATGAAAAACTGTTTTTT
TRBD1	NA	TRBJ1-2	TRBV2	CADSPGQGNYGYTF	TGTGCTGATTCGCCGGGACAGGGGAACTATGGCTACACCTTC
TRBD2	NA	TRBJ2-1	TRBV9	CASSVRGGSYNEQFF	TGTGCCAGCAGCGTCCGGGGGGGCTCCTACAATGAGCAGTTCTTC
TRBD2	NA	TRBJ2-4	TRBV28	CASSPEVVFASGGWEAKNIQYF	TGTGCCAGCAGCCCTGAGGTCGTCTTCGCTAGCGGGGGGTGGGAAGCCAAAAACATTCAGTACTTC
TRBD1	NA	TRBJ1-3	TRBV4-1	CASSQDAAGGRTGNTIYF	TGCGCCAGCAGCCAAGATGCGGCAGGGGGCCGTACGGGAAACACCATATATTTT
TRBD1	NA	TRBJ1-4	TRBV7-6	CASSLRQGATNEKLFF	TGTGCCAGCAGCCTCAGACAGGGTGCAACTAATGAAAAACTGTTTTTT
NA	once	TRBJ1-4	TRBV19	CASSIALRGGEKLFF	TGTGCCAGTAGTATAGCCCTCCGGGGGGGTGAAAAACTGTTTTTT
NA	NA	TRBJ2-3	TRBV5-6	CASSLLTRGFTDTQYF	TGTGCCAGCAGCTTGTTGACACGGGGGTTCACAGATACGCAGTATTTT
NA	NA	TRBJ1-1	TRBV2	CASSNPGQVNTEAFF	TGTGCCAGCAGCAACCCGGGACAAGTGAACACTGAAGCTTTCTTT
NA	few	TRBJ2-2	TRBV2	CASSERGPDTGELFF	TGTGCCAGCAGTGAAAGAGGTCCTGACACCGGGGAGCTGTTTTTT
NA	NA	TRBJ1-1	TRBV15	CATSRERGAKTGGDTEAFF	TGTGCCACCAGCCGAGAACGGGGGGCGAAGACCGGCGGGGACACTGAAGCTTTCTTT